This T cell receptor (beta chain) came from a study of shared clonotypes between healthy human individuals. In the naive CD8 group, cells lacked CD45RO and were positively selected for CCR7, so terminally differentiated effector memory CD45RA+ cells were left out. All donors were Caucasian adults living in Nashville, Tennessee. The genomic DNA of each subset was split evenly across several immunoSEQ plates. Clones were read by immunoSEQ multiplex PCR, and TCRdb kept only the in-frame ones, dropping some. The data contain around 1,900,000 clones, 85% to 95% of them seen just once; the ten biggest clones take up approximately 1.7%. Study-wide findings and caveats: The naive CD4 repertoires of several donors were compared, and roughly 5% of clonotypes were shared. A small donor pool kept down the genetic and exposure-history diversity that was represented.

The CDR3 length is 16 residues. Germline values: CDR1 MDHEN, CDR2 SYDVKM. The V end was cut by 2 bases, the J end by 1 base, with 14 bases between. On this clone: What it binds is unknown.

This receptor was obtained from a man between 18 and 35 years old in good health. Some clones in this sample may be carry-over from other donors' samples. Sequenced sample: naive CD8+ T cells from PBMCs. The genes are TRBV28 and TRBJ1-1; no reliable D call. CDR3 nucleotide sequence: TGTGCCAGCAGTTTAGGGTCAGGATGGGGGAACACTGAAGCTTTCTTT. Translation gives CASSLGSGWGNTEAFF.